This T cell receptor beta chain was captured in a study of CD8 T cells in ankylosing spondylitis. General study findings and limits: Among TCR beta sequences, a motif of several highly homologous variants appeared characteristic of ankylosing spondylitis blood. Before this, some motif variants had been reported in reactive arthritis synovial fluid and blood. The study looked at matched synovial fluid samples from ankylosing spondylitis patients. Disease-linked clones were reported to be significantly enriched there.

Quantitative 5'-RACE was performed with molecular barcodes, and it yielded the TCR beta libraries. TCRdb used MiXCR to reprocess the 5' RACE reads, holding one entry per CDR3 protein. The table lists about 420,000 distinct CDR3 sequences, 20% to 25% of them singletons, with about 15% in the top ten. Germline lookup yields CDR1 DFQATT and CDR2 SNEGSKA (reference sequence). The CDR3 length is 14 residues. J lost 3 bases, V lost 6 bases, and 5 bases had no gene match. As to this clonotype: Its antigen is not known.

The source material was blood, either unsorted or a sorted T cell fraction (not recorded which). The J gene is TRBJ2-3, the V gene TRBV20-1, with 11 nucleotides matching TRBD2. The TCR was taken from a male donor with ankylosing spondylitis. The CDR3 DNA reads as TGCAGTGCAATAGCGGGAGGGCGGACAGATACGCAGTATTTT. Amino acids: CSAIAGGRTDTQYF.